A single sample is the source of the 21 T cell receptor beta chains below, sequenced in a study of OX40 agonist ivuxolimab in advanced cancers. The protocol was immunoSEQ multiplex PCR, while the TCRdb copy is restricted to in-frame clones and leaves out a portion. This sample carries tens of thousands of clones, about 86% of them seen once, and the ten largest clones take roughly 6.5%. The source was CD4+ or CD8+ T cells sorted from blood, collected in a trial of the OX40 agonist ivuxolimab. The receptors stem from an adult with an advanced solid tumor such as melanoma, head and neck, liver or kidney cancer.

The genes are TRBV28 and TRBJ1-5; 8 bases align to TRBD1. The CDR3 spans 16 residues. Germline V lookup: CDR1 MDHEN, CDR2 SYDVKM. V lost 6 bases, J lost 1 base, and 8 bases stayed unmatched. CDR3 in DNA: TGTGCCAGCAGCCCATGGACAGGGAGGAGCAATCAGCCCCAGCATTTT. This encodes CASSPWTGRSNQPQHF.

In DNA form, the CDR3 reads TGTGCCAGCAGTTACTTAACTAACTATGGCTACACCTTC. Encoded protein: CASSYLTNYGYTF. The chain uses TRBV6-6 and TRBJ1-2, with unresolved D. V lost 1 base to trimming and J lost 0 bases, with 3 bases between them. This CDR3 spans 13 amino acids. The germline V gene has CDR1 MNHNY and CDR2 SVGAGI (reference sequence).

The V call is TRBV15, the J call TRBJ2-7, with D unresolved. The V end lost 2 bases, the J end lost 3 bases, and 8 bases lay between the germline ends. The germline V gene encodes CDR1 LNHNV and CDR2 YYDKDF (reference sequence). This CDR3 is 13 amino acids long. The CDR3 is CATSRRRNYEQYV. The CDR3 DNA is TGTGCCACCAGCAGAAGACGGAACTACGAGCAGTACGTC.

This chain joins TRBV28 and TRBJ2-7, with D unresolved. The V and J ends lost 4 bases and 3 bases respectively, with 7 bases between them. Germline V gene sequence: CDR1 MDHEN, CDR2 SYDVKM. This CDR3 region has 12 residues. The CDR3: CASSSLYYEQYF. The CDR3 region has the DNA TGTGCCAGCAGTTCCCTCTACTACGAGCAGTACTTC.

The chain joins TRBV5-6 to TRBJ1-1; unclear D gene. V dropped 2 bases and J dropped 1 base, with 6 bases sitting between them. The germline gives CDR1 SGHDT, CDR2 YYEEEE. CDR3 length: 13 residues. The CDR3: CASSLTQNTEAFF. CDR3 nucleotides: TGTGCCAGCAGCTTAACACAGAACACTGAAGCTTTCTTT. Combining the CDR3 with reference TRBV5-6 and TRBJ1-1 gives the whole variable domain DAGVTQSPTHLIKTRGQQVTLRCSPKSGHDTVSWYQQALGQGPQFIFQYYEEEERQRGNFPDRFSGHQFPNYSSELNVNALLLGDSALYLCASSLTQNTEAFFGQGTRLTVV.

The CDR3 loop is CAISEQDRGQSSTDTQYF. As DNA, the CDR3 is TGTGCCATCAGTGAGCAGGACAGGGGGCAATCGAGCACAGATACGCAGTATTTT. The V call is TRBV10-3, the J call TRBJ2-3, with 11 bases aligning to TRBD1. Germline V lookup: CDR1 ENHRY, CDR2 SYGVKD. CDR3 length: 18 amino acids. V lost 2 bases and J lost 0; bases outside the gene matches: 7.

The rearrangement joins TRBV4-3 to TRBJ1-1, with a possible D match to TRBD1 (5 bases). The germline V and J ends were trimmed by 0 bases and 4 bases, with 9 bases remaining between them. The CDR3 totals 14 residues. Germline CDR1 and CDR2: LGHNA and YSLEER. The CDR3, as DNA: TGCGCCAGCAGCCAAGATGGGGGGGGCACTGAAGCTTTCTTT. It translates to CASSQDGGGTEAFF.

This chain uses TRBV19 with TRBJ2-1; 7 nucleotides agree with TRBD2. The CDR3 contains 15 residues. V lost 10 bases and J lost 0; bases outside the gene matches: 9. Germline V gene lookup returns CDR1 LNHDA and CDR2 SQIVND (reference sequence). CDR3 loop: CATGRGVSSYNEQFF. The CDR3 DNA follows: TGTGCCACTGGACGGGGGGTAAGCTCCTACAATGAGCAGTTCTTC.

The gene calls are TRBV19 and TRBJ1-1; D remains unclear. Germline CDR1 and CDR2: LNHDA and SQIVND (reference sequence). V was cut by 8 bases and J by 3 bases, with 19 bases left in between. This CDR3 is 15 amino acids long. DNA for the CDR3: TGTGCCAGTCACAGCCCACTGGGGTTCGACACTGAAGCTTTCTTT. Protein sequence: CASHSPLGFDTEAFF.

This rearrangement joins TRBV19 to TRBJ2-5, with TRBD1 matching over 7 bases. Looked up from germline, CDR1 is LNHDA and CDR2 is SQIVND (reference sequence). With V trimmed by 6 bases and J by 3 bases, 4 bases remained unmatched. The CDR3 loop spans 13 amino acids. CDR3 residues: CASSADREETQYF. The CDR3 DNA reads TGTGCCAGTAGCGCAGACAGGGAAGAGACCCAGTACTTC.

This sequence joins TRBV2 and TRBJ2-3, with no clear D. Germline V gene data show CDR1 as SNHLY and CDR2 as FYNNEI. The V end lost 10 bases, the J end lost 7 bases, and 12 bases lay between the germline ends. This CDR3 comprises 11 residues. The CDR3 region is CATLFENTQYF. The CDR3 DNA is TGTGCCACCCTCTTTGAAAATACGCAGTATTTT.

The chain uses TRBV4-3 and TRBJ2-2; D uncertain. V was pared by 0 bases and J by 7 bases, with 9 bases between. The CDR3 is 14 residues long. Germline assignment: CDR1 LGHNA and CDR2 YSLEER. CDR3: CASSQDQAVGELFF. The DNA of the CDR3 is TGCGCCAGCAGCCAAGATCAAGCCGTCGGGGAGCTGTTTTTT.

This clone was counted a single time. The chain joins TRBV4-2 to TRBJ1-1, with no clear D. The ends were cut back, 0 bases at V and 1 base at J, with 12 bases in the middle. Germline CDR1 is LGHNA and CDR2 is YNFKEQ. The CDR3 is 16 residues long. This CDR3 is CASSQEFGMGNTEAFF. The DNA for the CDR3 is TGTGCCAGCAGCCAAGAGTTTGGAATGGGGAACACTGAAGCTTTCTTT.

The rearrangement uses TRBV27 and TRBJ1-1; D is possibly TRBD1 (6 bases). CDR1 is MNHEY and CDR2 is SMNVEV in the germline V gene (reference sequence). This CDR3 is 13 amino acids long. Trimming left V 4 bases short and J 10 bases short, with 16 bases between. The CDR3 sequence: CASSSWTALGAFF. DNA of the CDR3: TGTGCCAGCAGTTCTTGGACAGCCTTGGGAGCTTTCTTT.

The chain is built from TRBV7-8 and TRBJ1-2; 8 nucleotides line up with TRBD1. Unmatched junction bases numbered 3, after V lost 5 bases and J lost 7 bases. CDR3 length equals 12 residues. CDR1 is SGHVS and CDR2 is FQNEAQ in the germline V gene. The CDR3 loop reads CASSPGGAGYTF. In DNA, the CDR3 is TGTGCCAGCAGCCCAGGGGGCGCTGGCTACACCTTC.

This clone was seen only once. The CDR3 reads CSVESGLAGPTQYF. The CDR3 DNA sequence: TGCAGCGTTGAAAGTGGGCTAGCGGGTCCTACGCAGTATTTT. J is TRBJ2-3 and V is TRBV29-1, with 8 bases identical to TRBD2. After removal of 2 bases from V and 8 bases from J, the junction contained 9 bases not matched to a gene. This CDR3 has 14 amino acids. Germline V gene lookup returns CDR1 SQVTM and CDR2 ANQGSEA.

The chain has TRBV27 and TRBJ1-5; 7 bases fit TRBD1. Trimming removed 3 bases from V and 5 bases from J; junction bases left unmatched: 4. Germline CDR1 reads MNHEY; CDR2 reads SMNVEV (reference sequence). This CDR3 has 14 residues. CDR3 sequence: CASSFSGGYQPQHF. The DNA for the CDR3 is TGTGCCAGCAGTTTCTCAGGGGGTTATCAGCCCCAGCATTTT.

The chain employs TRBV9 and TRBJ2-2; 9 positions match TRBD1. The CDR3 consists of 17 residues. CDR1 and CDR2 (germline): SGDLS, YYNGEE. V was pared by 0 bases and J by 2 bases, with 5 bases of the junction left unmatched. The CDR3 DNA reads TGTGCCAGCAGCGTAGGGGACAGGGCCTTAAACACCGGGGAGCTGTTTTTT. This gives the protein CASSVGDRALNTGELFF.

This chain links TRBV30 with TRBJ1-1; 8 bases line up with TRBD1. J gave up 4 bases and V 0 bases, and 10 bases lay outside the gene matches. Germline values: CDR1 GTSNPN, CDR2 SVGIG (reference sequence). The CDR3 extends over 16 amino acids. This CDR3 is CAWSVLGRGLRTEAFF. The CDR3 nucleotides read TGTGCCTGGAGTGTACTGGGCAGGGGGCTTCGCACTGAAGCTTTCTTT.

This chain joins TRBV7-8 and TRBJ1-3; 10 bases agree with TRBD1. The germline CDR1 and CDR2 sequences are SGHVS and FQNEAQ. Unmatched junction bases numbered 2, after V lost 4 bases and J lost 2 bases. The CDR3 extends over 15 amino acids. DNA for the CDR3: TGTGCCAGCAGCTACGGGACAGGGGCTGGAAACACCATATATTTT. It encodes CASSYGTGAGNTIYF.

Only a few counts were recorded for this clone. The chain carries TRBV27 and TRBJ1-1; D remains ambiguous. Germline V gene sequence: CDR1 MNHEY, CDR2 SMNVEV (reference sequence). V dropped 0 bases and J dropped 5 bases, with 7 bases sitting between them. CDR3 size: 13 residues. DNA for the CDR3: TGTGCCAGCAGTTTATCGGGGAGAACTGAAGCTTTCTTT. The encoded protein is CASSLSGRTEAFF.